Shown below are 31 T cell receptor beta chains from a single sample sequenced in a study of cytomegalovirus exposure and HLA in healthy donors. Profiled with immunoSEQ multiplex PCR; TCRdb holds only in-frame clones, not every one. The sample comprises 95,000 to 150,000 clones, approximately 94% of which are singletons, and roughly 1.2% rests with the top ten. Sequencing was performed on PBMCs. The source is a woman under 30 in good health and CMV-seronegative.

This clone is a singleton in its sample. The rearrangement uses TRBV4-1 and TRBJ2-1; TRBD2 agrees at 8 bases. Germline CDR1 MGHRA, CDR2 YSYEKL. This CDR3 is built from 18 residues. The V gene end was trimmed by 1 base and the J gene end by 4 bases; junction bases not matched to a gene: 12. The CDR3 reads CASSQALRGGGSYNEQFF. The CDR3, as DNA: TGCGCCAGCAGCCAAGCTCTCCGAGGCGGGGGGTCGTACAATGAGCAGTTCTTC.

This chain links TRBV28 with TRBJ1-2; D gene uncertain. V was clipped by 4 bases and J by 0 bases, with 9 bases between them. The CDR3 loop spans 14 amino acids. Per the germline V gene, CDR1 is MDHEN and CDR2 is SYDVKM. The CDR3 region has the DNA TGTGCCAGCAGTTATTCGGTGTCTAACTATGGCTACACCTTC. It translates to CASSYSVSNYGYTF.

The chain carries TRBV5-1 and TRBJ1-2; D may be TRBD1 (5 bases). V dropped 1 base and J dropped 8 bases, with 9 bases sitting between them. Germline V gene sequence: CDR1 SGHRS, CDR2 YFSETQ. The CDR3 has 12 residues. CDR3 coding DNA: TGCGCCAGCAGCTTGAGGGGCGAGGGCTACACCTTC. Translating it yields CASSLRGEGYTF.

The genes are TRBV9 and TRBJ1-5, with D perhaps matching TRBD1 (6 bases). This CDR3 is 15 amino acids long. The germline CDR1 and CDR2 sequences are SGDLS and YYNGEE. V was clipped by 0 bases and J by 6 bases, with 13 bases between them. The CDR3 region has the DNA TGTGCCAGCAGCGTAGAGACACAGGGTAGTCAGCCCCAGCATTTT. Amino acid sequence: CASSVETQGSQPQHF.

The CDR3 protein is CASREGFINYGYTF. The CDR3 nucleotides read TGTGCCAGTAGGGAGGGGTTTATCAACTATGGCTACACCTTC. V is TRBV19 and J is TRBJ1-2; possibly TRBD1 for D (5 bases). Looked up from germline, CDR1 is LNHDA and CDR2 is SQIVND (reference sequence). The CDR3 has 14 amino acids. The V end lost 6 bases, the J end lost 2 bases, and 13 bases lay between the germline ends.

CDR3 residues: CSSLAGGRADTQYF. CDR3 DNA sequence: TGCAGCTCCCTAGCGGGAGGGCGAGCAGATACGCAGTATTTT. The rearrangement joins TRBV29-1 to TRBJ2-3, with TRBD2 matching 12 bases. The CDR3 extends over 14 amino acids. Germline CDR1 and CDR2: SQVTM and ANQGSEA. The V gene end was trimmed by 8 bases and the J gene end by 4 bases; junction bases not matched to a gene: 7.

The chain couples TRBV5-1 to TRBJ2-2; 8 bases match TRBD1. J lost 7 bases, V lost 1 base, and 3 bases had no gene match. This CDR3 contains 14 residues. CDR1 is SGHRS, CDR2 YFSETQ, per germline. CDR3 nucleotides: TGCGCCAGCAGCTTGCAGGGGGCGGACGGGGAGCTGTTTTTT. It yields the protein CASSLQGADGELFF. The variable domain in full, completed from reference TRBV5-1 and TRBJ2-2, reads KAGVTQTPRYLIKTRGQQVTLSCSPISGHRSVSWYQQTPGQGLQFLFEYFSETQRNKGNFPGRFSGRQFSNSRSEMNVSTLELGDSALYLCASSLQGADGELFFGEGSRLTVL.

The V and J genes are TRBV21-1 and TRBJ2-2; the D call in the table, TRBD2, was not verified against the DNA. TRBV21-1 is given as a pseudogene. The CDR3 is 16 amino acids. The CDR3 DNA sequence: TGTGCCAGCAGCAAAGCGGGTAGCGGGGGGGCCGGGGAGCTGTTTTTT. Translated, it gives CASSKAGSGGAGELFF.

The V gene is TRBV9, the J gene TRBJ1-6; a weak D match, TRBD1 (5 bases). The CDR3 is 14 amino acids. The V gene lost 7 bases and the J gene lost 0 bases, with 8 bases spanning the gap. From germline, CDR1 is SGDLS and CDR2 YYNGEE. As DNA, the CDR3 is TGTGCCAGCGGGGGGAGCTCCTATAATTCACCCCTCCACTTT. Its translation: CASGGSSYNSPLHF.

V and J are TRBV9 and TRBJ2-1; a possible D gene is TRBD2 (5 bases). This CDR3 has 16 amino acids. V was clipped by 3 bases and J by 0 bases, with 13 bases between them. In germline, CDR1 is SGDLS, CDR2 YYNGEE. CDR3 coding DNA: TGTGCCAGCAGCGCGGGGATTCTTAGCTCCTACAATGAGCAGTTCTTC. This encodes CASSAGILSSYNEQFF.

V and J are TRBV6-1 and TRBJ2-1; D may be TRBD2 (6 bases). Germline V gives CDR1 MNHNS, CDR2 SASEGT. This CDR3 region has 13 residues. Trimming pared 4 bases from V and 7 bases from J, leaving 11 bases between. The CDR3: CASSGGERNEQFF. The CDR3 coding sequence is TGTGCCAGCAGTGGGGGGGAGAGGAATGAGCAGTTCTTC.

This clone appeared a few times. This chain joins TRBV19 and TRBJ1-2, with TRBD1 identical over 7 bases. Germline V lookup: CDR1 LNHDA, CDR2 SQIVND (reference sequence). The CDR3 runs to 14 residues. The trim removed 8 bases at V and 7 bases at J, leaving 13 bases unmatched. Here the CDR3 reads CASHSPGTVFGYTF. The DNA of the CDR3 is TGTGCCAGTCATAGCCCCGGGACAGTTTTTGGCTACACCTTC.

The DNA for the CDR3 is TGTGCCATCAGTGAGTCAGTAGCGGGAGCGAACGGGGAGCTGTTTTTT. This sequence encodes CAISESVAGANGELFF. This chain connects TRBV10-3 to TRBJ2-2; 9 bases are shared with TRBD2. The J segment lost 7 bases and the V segment lost 0 bases, leaving 6 bases of the junction unmatched. There are 16 residues in the CDR3. Germline CDR1 ENHRY, CDR2 SYGVKD.

V is TRBV7-9 and J is TRBJ2-5, with D possibly being TRBD1 (5 bases). V was cut by 2 bases and J by 4 bases, with 20 bases left in between. CDR1 and CDR2 (germline): SEHNR, FQNEAQ (reference sequence). The CDR3 is 17 amino acids. This CDR3 reads CASSLPTWLGLGETQYF. The CDR3 DNA sequence: TGTGCCAGCAGCTTACCGACATGGCTGGGGCTGGGAGAGACCCAGTACTTC.

This chain links TRBV28 with TRBJ2-3; 8 bases match TRBD1. Germline trimming cut 6 bases from V and 3 bases from J; bases unmatched to any gene: 2. The CDR3 is 13 amino acids. CDR1 is MDHEN and CDR2 is SYDVKM in the germline V gene. The CDR3 sequence: CASRGQGTDTQYF. CDR3 bases: TGTGCCAGCAGAGGACAGGGTACAGATACGCAGTATTTT. Full variable domain (missing parts from reference TRBV28 and TRBJ2-3): DVKVTQSSRYLVKRTGEKVFLECVQDMDHENMFWYRQDPGLGLRLIYFSYDVKMKEKGDIPEGYSVSREKKERFSLILESASTNQTSMYLCASRGQGTDTQYFGPGTRLTVL.

The gene calls are TRBV28 and TRBJ2-7; tentative D call: TRBD1 (5 bases). CDR1 MDHEN and CDR2 SYDVKM come from the germline V gene. The CDR3 spans 17 residues. The ends were cut back, 1 base at V and 0 bases at J, with 16 bases in the middle. The CDR3 bases are TGTGCCAGCAGTTTATCGGCGACAGTTGCGAGCTCCTACGAGCAGTACTTC. Encoded protein: CASSLSATVASSYEQYF.

This clone occurred once. The V and J genes are TRBV6-6 and TRBJ1-2; D is possibly TRBD1 (6 bases). Trimming took 4 bases from V and 11 from J, leaving 17 bases between them. CDR3 size: 13 residues. Germline V gene data show CDR1 as MNHNY and CDR2 as SVGAGI (reference sequence). CDR3 bases: TGTGCCAGCAGTTCACAGGGTAATGTGGGTTACACCTTC. It codes for CASSSQGNVGYTF.

This clone was observed a single time. CDR3 DNA: TGCGCCAGCAGATCGACTAGCGGGGGTGCCGGGGAGCTGTTTTTT. As protein: CASRSTSGGAGELFF. This chain connects TRBV5-1 to TRBJ2-2; 12 bases line up with TRBD2. The CDR3 contains 15 residues. Trimming at V came to 5 bases and at J to 6 bases, leaving 5 bases not matched to a gene. Germline-derived CDR1 and CDR2 are SGHRS and YFSETQ.

The CDR3 region is CASSLEGAQGEKLFF. Written as DNA, the CDR3 is TGCGCCAGCAGCTTGGAAGGGGCGCAGGGTGAGAAACTGTTTTTT. The chain recombines TRBV5-1 with TRBJ1-4; a weak D match, TRBD1 (5 bases). Trimming left V 0 bases short and J 11 bases short, with 17 bases between. Germline CDR1 reads SGHRS; CDR2 reads YFSETQ. This CDR3 region has 15 residues.

V usage is TRBV9 and J usage is TRBJ2-2; D may be TRBD2 (7 bases). This CDR3 region has 16 residues. The V gene's germline CDR1 is SGDLS and CDR2 YYNGEE. The ends were cut back, 4 bases at V and 1 base at J, with 14 bases in the middle. The CDR3 nucleotides read TGTGCCAGCAGCCTCTCCGGGGGGCGGAACACCGGGGAGCTGTTTTTT. This sequence encodes CASSLSGGRNTGELFF.

The chain couples TRBV11-2 to TRBJ1-5; the match to TRBD1 covers 8 bases. Losses at the gene ends were 5 bases for V and 2 bases for J; bases not matched to a gene: 8. This CDR3 has 16 residues. Per the germline V gene, CDR1 is SGHAT and CDR2 is FQNNGV. The CDR3 bases are TGTGCCAGCAGCACAAAACCAGGGGGCTGCAATCAGCCCCAGCATTTT. Amino acid sequence: CASSTKPGGCNQPQHF.

The chain recombines TRBV2 with TRBJ1-3; 7 nucleotides match TRBD1. The CDR3 runs 14 residues. Germline V gene lookup returns CDR1 SNHLY and CDR2 FYNNEI. V was pared by 6 bases and J by 4 bases, with 6 bases of the junction left unmatched. The CDR3 region has the DNA TGTGCCAGCAGCCGAGAGGGGGCAGGAAACACCATATATTTT. Translated: CASSREGAGNTIYF.

The chain links TRBV6-5 to TRBJ1-1; 8 positions agree with TRBD1. Germline-derived CDR1 and CDR2 are MNHEY and SVGAGI. The V gene end was trimmed by 4 bases and the J gene end by 7 bases; junction bases not matched to a gene: 8. There are 14 residues in the CDR3. The chain's CDR3 is CASSSTSGTGEAFF. The CDR3 DNA sequence: TGTGCCAGCAGTTCTACATCCGGGACAGGTGAAGCTTTCTTT.

The J gene is TRBJ2-1, the V gene TRBV5-6; 8 bases line up with TRBD2. There are 17 residues in the CDR3. Germline trimming cut 4 bases from V and 4 bases from J; bases unmatched to any gene: 13. Germline V CDR1 and CDR2: SGHDT, YYEEEE. Here the CDR3 reads CASSQHYTGTSYNEQFF. The DNA of the CDR3 is TGTGCCAGCAGCCAGCACTACACCGGGACTAGTTACAATGAGCAGTTCTTC.

This chain uses TRBV27 with TRBJ2-1; D is perhaps TRBD2 (7 bases). Between the trimmed V and J ends, which lost 5 bases and 9 bases, there was a span of 20 bases. CDR3 length equals 15 residues. In germline, CDR1 is MNHEY, CDR2 SMNVEV (reference sequence). CDR3 bases: TGTGCCAGCAGTCCCATGGGGGGGGGCCGGGGTGAGCAGTTCTTC. Encoded protein: CASSPMGGGRGEQFF.

The chain couples TRBV4-1 to TRBJ2-1; 10 bases are a match to TRBD2. This CDR3 spans 17 amino acids. The junction had 6 bases not matched to a gene; V was cut back by 3 bases and J by 1 base. From germline, CDR1 is MGHRA and CDR2 YSYEKL. The CDR3 reads CASSHRLAGGSYNEQFF. The CDR3, as DNA: TGCGCCAGCAGCCATAGACTAGCGGGTGGTTCCTACAATGAGCAGTTCTTC.

This clone has just one count. V and J are TRBV5-1 and TRBJ1-1; D gene uncertain. Germline V lookup: CDR1 SGHRS, CDR2 YFSETQ. The V end lost 4 bases, the J end lost 2 bases, and 6 bases lay between the germline ends. The CDR3 runs to 12 residues. CDR3 DNA: TGCGCCAGCAGCGGGCAAAACACTGAAGCTTTCTTT. This codes for CASSGQNTEAFF.

The V gene is TRBV28, the J gene TRBJ1-5; 9 bases agree with TRBD1. The ends lost 3 bases at V and 7 bases at J; junction bases unmatched: 4. Germline V CDR1 and CDR2: MDHEN, SYDVKM. This CDR3 region has 14 residues. The DNA for the CDR3 is TGTGCCAGCAGTTTGACAGGGGGAGGGCAGCCCCAGCATTTT. Translated, it gives CASSLTGGGQPQHF.

J is TRBJ2-7 and V is TRBV5-6; 7 nucleotides agree with TRBD1. From germline, CDR1 is SGHDT and CDR2 YYEEEE. The CDR3 runs 13 residues. J lost 4 bases, V lost 1 base, and 2 bases had no gene match. The CDR3 spells CASSLNRGYEQYF. The CDR3 nucleotides read TGTGCCAGCAGCTTGAACAGGGGTTACGAGCAGTACTTC.

The chain is built from TRBV5-5 and TRBJ1-2; TRBD1 matches 9 bases. Germline CDR1 SGHKS, CDR2 YYEKEE (reference sequence). The CDR3 runs to 16 residues. Trimming cost V 2 bases and J 4 bases; bases outside gene matches: 9. The CDR3 spells CASSLYLGQGIYGYTF. DNA for the CDR3: TGTGCCAGCAGCTTATATTTGGGACAGGGAATCTATGGCTACACCTTC.

The J gene is TRBJ2-6, the V gene TRBV29-1; D remains unclear. Germline V CDR1 and CDR2: SQVTM, ANQGSEA. The CDR3 covers 12 residues. The V end lost 2 bases, the J end lost 4 bases, and 3 bases lay between the germline ends. CDR3 region: CSVESGANVLTF. DNA of the CDR3: TGCAGCGTTGAATCGGGGGCCAACGTCCTGACTTTC.